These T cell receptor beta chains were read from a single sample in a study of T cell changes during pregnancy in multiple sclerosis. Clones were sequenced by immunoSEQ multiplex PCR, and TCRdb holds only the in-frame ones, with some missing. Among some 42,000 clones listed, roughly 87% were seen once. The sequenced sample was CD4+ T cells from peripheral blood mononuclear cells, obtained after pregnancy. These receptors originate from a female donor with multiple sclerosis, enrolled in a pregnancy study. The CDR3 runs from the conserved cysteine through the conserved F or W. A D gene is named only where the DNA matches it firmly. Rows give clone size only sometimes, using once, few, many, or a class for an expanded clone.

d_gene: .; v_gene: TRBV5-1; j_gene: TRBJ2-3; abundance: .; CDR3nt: TGCGCCAGCAGCACCTGGGGGGGGGCCGCAGATACGCAGTATTTT; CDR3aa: CASSTWGGAADTQYF
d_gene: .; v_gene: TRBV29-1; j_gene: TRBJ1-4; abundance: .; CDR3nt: TGCAGCGTACGGCAGGGCGAGGAAAAACTGTTTTTT; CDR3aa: CSVRQGEEKLFF
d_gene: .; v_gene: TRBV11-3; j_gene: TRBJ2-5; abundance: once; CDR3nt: TGTGCCAGCAGCACCGGACAGACATCTCAACAAGAGACCCAGTACTTC; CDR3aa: CASSTGQTSQQETQYF
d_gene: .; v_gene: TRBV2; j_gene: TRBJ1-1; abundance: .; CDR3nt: TGTGCCAGCAAAAGGGAGGGGGTTACTGAAGCTTTCTTT; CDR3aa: CASKREGVTEAFF
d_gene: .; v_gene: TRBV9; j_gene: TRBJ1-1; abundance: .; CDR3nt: TGTGCCAGCAGCGTAGCTCCGGTCCTGAACACTGAAGCTTTCTTT; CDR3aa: CASSVAPVLNTEAFF
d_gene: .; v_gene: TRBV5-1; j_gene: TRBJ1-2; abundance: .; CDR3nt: TGCGCCAGCAGCTTGGGGTATTCGGGTACGAACTATGGCTACACCTTC; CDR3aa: CASSLGYSGTNYGYTF
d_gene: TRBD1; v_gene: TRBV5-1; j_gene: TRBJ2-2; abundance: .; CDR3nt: TGCGCCAGCAGCTCCACAGGGGGCAACACCGGGGAGCTGTTTTTT; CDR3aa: CASSSTGGNTGELFF
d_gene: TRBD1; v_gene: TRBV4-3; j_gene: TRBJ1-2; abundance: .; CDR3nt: TGCGCCAGCAGCCAAGAACTGGCAGGGGGAGTGGGAGGCTACACCTTC; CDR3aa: CASSQELAGGVGGYTF
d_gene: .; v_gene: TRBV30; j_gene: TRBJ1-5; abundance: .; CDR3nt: TGTGCCTGGAGTGTACGGGAAAATCAGCCCCAGCATTTT; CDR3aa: CAWSVRENQPQHF
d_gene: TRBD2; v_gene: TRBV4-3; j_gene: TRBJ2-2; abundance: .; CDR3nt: TGCGCCAGCAGCCAAGGACTAGCGGGGGGCCTGAACACCGGGGAGCTGTTTTTT; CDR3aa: CASSQGLAGGLNTGELFF
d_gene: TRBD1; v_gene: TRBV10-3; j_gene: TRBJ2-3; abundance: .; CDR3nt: TGTGCCATCAGTGACCCCACAGGGGGCACAGATACGCAGTATTTT; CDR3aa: CAISDPTGGTDTQYF
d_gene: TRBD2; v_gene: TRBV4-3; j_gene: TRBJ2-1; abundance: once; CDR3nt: TGCGCCAGCAGCCAAGAAGGTATGGGCGGGGGGGCCTATGAGCAGTTCTTC; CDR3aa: CASSQEGMGGGAYEQFF
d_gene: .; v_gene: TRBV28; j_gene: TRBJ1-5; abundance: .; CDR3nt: TGTGCCAGCAGTTTAAATCAGGGATTTCAGCCCCAGCATTTT; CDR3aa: CASSLNQGFQPQHF
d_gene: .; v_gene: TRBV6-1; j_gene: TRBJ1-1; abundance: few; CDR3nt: TGTGCCACAACAGGGTGGAAGAACACTGAAGCTTTCTTT; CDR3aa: CATTGWKNTEAFF
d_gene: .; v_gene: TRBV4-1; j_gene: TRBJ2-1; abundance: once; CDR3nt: TGCGCCAGCAGCCACCCTAGGGGCAGGGATATTTCCTACAATGAGCAGTTCTTC; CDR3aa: CASSHPRGRDISYNEQFF
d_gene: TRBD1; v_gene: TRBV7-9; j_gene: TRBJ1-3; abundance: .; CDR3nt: TGTGCCAGCAGCGAGAGACAGGGATTAAAAGCTGCTGGAAACACCATATATTTT; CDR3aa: CASSERQGLKAAGNTIYF
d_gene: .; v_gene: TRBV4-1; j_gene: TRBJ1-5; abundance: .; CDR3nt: TGCGCCAGCAGCCTGACGAGGGCAAATCAGCCCCAGCATTTT; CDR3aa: CASSLTRANQPQHF
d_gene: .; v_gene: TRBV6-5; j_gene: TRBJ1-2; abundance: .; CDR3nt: TGTGCCAGCAGTTACGGCAGGGCAAACTATGGCTACACCTTC; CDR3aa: CASSYGRANYGYTF
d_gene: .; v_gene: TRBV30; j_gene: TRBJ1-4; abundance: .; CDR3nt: TGTGCCTGGAGGGCCGGGATGAAAAATGAAAAACTGTTTTTT; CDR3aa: CAWRAGMKNEKLFF
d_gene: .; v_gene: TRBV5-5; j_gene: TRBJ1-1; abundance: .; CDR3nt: TGTGCCAGCAGCTTGGATCCGCGGGGGGGCACTGAAGCTTTCTTT; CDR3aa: CASSLDPRGGTEAFF
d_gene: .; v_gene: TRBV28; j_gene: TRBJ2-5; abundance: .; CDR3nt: TGTGCCAGCAGTGGACTGTCCGCCTACGAAGAGACCCAGTACTTC; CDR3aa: CASSGLSAYEETQYF
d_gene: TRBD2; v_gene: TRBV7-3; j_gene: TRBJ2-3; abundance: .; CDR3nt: TGTGCCAGCAGCTCCGGGACTAGCGGCACAGATACGCAGTATTTT; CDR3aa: CASSSGTSGTDTQYF
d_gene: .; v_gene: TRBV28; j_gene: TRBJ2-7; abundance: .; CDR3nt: TGTGCCAGCAGTCCTCCGGGTTGGCCACAGGGCTACGAGCAGTACTTC; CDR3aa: CASSPPGWPQGYEQYF
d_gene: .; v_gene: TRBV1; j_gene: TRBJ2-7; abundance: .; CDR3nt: TGCACCAGCAGCCAAAACCGGGACTACGACTACGAGCAGTACTTC; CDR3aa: CTSSQNRDYDYEQYF
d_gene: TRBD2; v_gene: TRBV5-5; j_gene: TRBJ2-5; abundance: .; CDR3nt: TGTGCCAGCAACGTGGGGGGGGACCAAGAGACCCAGTACTTC; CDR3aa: CASNVGGDQETQYF
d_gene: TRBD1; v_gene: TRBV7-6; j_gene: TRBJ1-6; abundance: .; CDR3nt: TGTGCCAGCAGACCCCCAGACAGGGAGAATTCACCCCTCCACTTT; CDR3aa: CASRPPDRENSPLHF
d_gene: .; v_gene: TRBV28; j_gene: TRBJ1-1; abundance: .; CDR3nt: TGTGCCAGCAAGGTTTATGGCAGGGGTAACACTGAAGCTTTCTTT; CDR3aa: CASKVYGRGNTEAFF
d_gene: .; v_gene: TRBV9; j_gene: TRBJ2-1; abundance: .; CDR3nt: TGTGCCAGCAGCCCAATGGGGCGACCGGAAATCTACAATGAGCAGTTCTTC; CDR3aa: CASSPMGRPEIYNEQFF
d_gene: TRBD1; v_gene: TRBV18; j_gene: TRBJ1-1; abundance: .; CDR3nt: TGTGCCAGCTCACCCCGACAGGGGTCGGACACTGAAGCTTTCTTT; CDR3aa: CASSPRQGSDTEAFF
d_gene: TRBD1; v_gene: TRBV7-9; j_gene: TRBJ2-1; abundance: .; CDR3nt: TGTGCCAGCACCTGGACAGGGATCTACAATGAGCAGTTCTTC; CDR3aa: CASTWTGIYNEQFF
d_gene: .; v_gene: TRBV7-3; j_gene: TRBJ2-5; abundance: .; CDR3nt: TGTGCCAGCAGCTTAACGTTAAACGAGGAGACCCAGTACTTC; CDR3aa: CASSLTLNEETQYF
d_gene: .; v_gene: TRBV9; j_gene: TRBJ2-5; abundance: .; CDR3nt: TGTGCCAGCAGCTCGAGCCCAGGACTCCACGAGACCCAGTACTTC; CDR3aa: CASSSSPGLHETQYF
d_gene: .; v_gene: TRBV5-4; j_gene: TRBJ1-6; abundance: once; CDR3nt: TGTGCCAGCAGCTTGCGACAGATCAATTCACCCCTCCACTTT; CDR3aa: CASSLRQINSPLHF
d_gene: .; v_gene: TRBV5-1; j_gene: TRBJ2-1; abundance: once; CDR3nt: TGCGCCAGCAGCTTGGATACAGGGTCCTACAATGAGCAGTTCTTC; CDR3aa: CASSLDTGSYNEQFF
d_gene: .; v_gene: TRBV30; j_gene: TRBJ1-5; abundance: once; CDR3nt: TGTGCCTGGAGCCCCCGTGCGGGACCCAGCAATCAGCCCCAGCATTTT; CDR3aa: CAWSPRAGPSNQPQHF
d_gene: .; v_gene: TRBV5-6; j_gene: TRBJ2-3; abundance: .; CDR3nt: TGTGCCAGCAGGGCGGGATACGGCGGGCATACGCAGTATTTT; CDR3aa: CASRAGYGGHTQYF
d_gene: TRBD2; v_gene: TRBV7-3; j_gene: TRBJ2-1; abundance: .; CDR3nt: TGTGCCAGCAGCTCACTAGCGGGAGGGGCCCATGAGCAGTTCTTC; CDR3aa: CASSSLAGGAHEQFF
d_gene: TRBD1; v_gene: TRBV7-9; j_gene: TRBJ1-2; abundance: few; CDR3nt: TGTGCCAGCAGCTTCAGGGGGGATGGCTACACCTTC; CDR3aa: CASSFRGDGYTF
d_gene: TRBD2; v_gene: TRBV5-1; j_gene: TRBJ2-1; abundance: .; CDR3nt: TGCGCCAGCGGGCTAGCGGGGGGGACGAGCTCCTACAATGAGCAGTTCTTC; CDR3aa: CASGLAGGTSSYNEQFF
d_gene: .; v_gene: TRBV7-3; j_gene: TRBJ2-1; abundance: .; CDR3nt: TGTGCCAGCAGCTCCGCCGGTAAGGTGGGGGGCTCCTACAATGAGCAGTTCTTC; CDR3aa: CASSSAGKVGGSYNEQFF
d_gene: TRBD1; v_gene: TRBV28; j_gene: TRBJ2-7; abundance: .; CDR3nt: TGTGCCAGCAGCCGGGACAGGGGCAACGAGCAGTACTTC; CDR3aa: CASSRDRGNEQYF
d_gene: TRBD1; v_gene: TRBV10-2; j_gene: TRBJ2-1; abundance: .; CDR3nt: TGCGCCAGCAGTGTCCCGGACAGGGGATACATTCGGAACAATGAGCAGTTCTTC; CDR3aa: CASSVPDRGYIRNNEQFF